What follows describes a single T cell receptor (beta chain). The sample comes from a study of blood T cell repertoires in COVID-19. The age range of participants was about 18 to 100 years, with residence in more than 20 US areas. Clones were read by immunoSEQ multiplex PCR, and TCRdb kept only the in-frame ones, dropping some. The data show under 350,000 clones, 80% to 90% seen once. The CDR3 runs 16 residues. Trimming stripped 0 bases from V and 2 bases from J, with 11 bases between. Germline CDR1 is LGHNA and CDR2 is YSLEER. The sequenced sample consisted of PBMCs or T cells enriched from blood (not recorded which). The TCR sequence derives from a middle-aged woman with acute COVID-19. The rearrangement uses TRBV4-3 and TRBJ1-5; D is unclear. CDR3 in DNA: TGCGCCAGCAGCCAAGATTTTTCCGGGGGCAATCAGCCCCAGCATTTT. It yields the protein CASSQDFSGGNQPQHF.